A single sample is the source of the 28 T cell receptor beta chains below, sequenced in a study of T cell repertoires in cytomegalovirus infection. These receptors have no known antigen. TCRdb itself ran the reads through MiXCR, one entry per CDR3 protein. The profile shows around 430,000 distinct CDR3 sequences, 40% to 50% of them singletons. Source: cultured PBMCs, taken from culture after CMV antigen stimulation. The receptors derive from a human donor in good health (CMV status not recorded). Some clones in this sample may be carry-over from other donors' samples.

As DNA, the CDR3 is TGTGCCAGCAGCTCAAGGGACAGTGAAGCTTTCTTT. Encoded protein: CASSSRDSEAFF. J is TRBJ1-1 and V is TRBV11-3; 7 bases are a match to TRBD1. Germline values: CDR1 SGHNT, CDR2 YENEEA. After removal of 4 bases from V and 7 bases from J, the junction contained 3 bases not matched to a gene. The CDR3 is made up of 12 amino acids.

This sequence joins TRBV2 and TRBJ2-5; 14 nucleotides align to TRBD2. Looked up from germline, CDR1 is SNHLY and CDR2 is FYNNEI. The CDR3 is 14 residues long. V lost 6 bases and J lost 10; bases outside the gene matches: 7. Written as DNA, the CDR3 is TGTGCCAGCAGGATGGGACTAGCGGGGGCGGACCAGTACTTC. Translation: CASRMGLAGADQYF.

The V gene is TRBV5-1, the J gene TRBJ1-1; D possibly corresponds to TRBD1 (6 bases). The V end lost 5 bases, the J end lost 6 bases, and 14 bases lay between the germline ends. CDR3 length equals 13 residues. From germline, CDR1 is SGHRS and CDR2 YFSETQ. The CDR3 sequence is CASRVQGMAEAFF. The CDR3 nucleotides read TGCGCCAGCAGGGTACAGGGAATGGCTGAAGCTTTCTTT.

V and J are TRBV14 and TRBJ1-3, with 12 bases lining up with TRBD1. There are 19 residues in the CDR3. V shed 3 bases, J shed 2 bases, and the junction held 11 bases outside the gene matches. Germline V gene data show CDR1 as SGHDN and CDR2 as FVKESK. CDR3 region: CASSQGQGAHFFPGNTIYF. CDR3 sequence (DNA): TGTGCCAGCAGCCAGGGACAGGGGGCGCATTTTTTCCCTGGAAACACCATATATTTT.

This chain connects TRBV7-9 to TRBJ2-1; D may be TRBD1 (6 bases). V was trimmed by 5 bases and J by 8 bases, leaving 16 bases between them. There are 14 residues in the CDR3. CDR1 and CDR2 from the germline V gene are SEHNR and FQNEAQ (reference sequence). CDR3 region: CASSNDWGLDEQFF. In DNA form, the CDR3 reads TGTGCCAGCAGCAACGATTGGGGGCTAGATGAGCAGTTCTTC.

The chain carries TRBV7-2 and TRBJ2-5, with a weak D call TRBD2 (7 bases). CDR3 length: 15 residues. V was clipped by 5 bases and J by 1 base, with 14 bases between them. Germline assignment: CDR1 SGHTA and CDR2 FQGNSA. Here the CDR3 DNA reads TGTGCCAGCAGCCGAGGGGGGGGGGGCCAAGAGACCCAGTACTTC. Amino acids: CASSRGGGGQETQYF.

This chain uses TRBV18 with TRBJ2-1, with no clear D. V shed 6 bases and J shed 8 bases, with 17 bases lying between them. The CDR3 length is 14 residues. Germline lookup yields CDR1 KGHSH and CDR2 LQKENI. The CDR3 spells CASSRTPATDEQFF. CDR3 coding DNA: TGTGCCAGCTCCCGAACGCCTGCTACAGATGAGCAGTTCTTC.

This clonotype was seen a few times. The chain combines TRBV7-2 with TRBJ1-5; 7 bases are a match to TRBD1. This CDR3 is built from 16 residues. The junction had 10 bases not matched to a gene; V was cut back by 6 bases and J by 2 bases. The germline V gene encodes CDR1 SGHTA and CDR2 FQGNSA. The CDR3 spells CASSSTGNVRNQPQHF. In DNA, the CDR3 is TGTGCCAGCAGTTCGACAGGGAATGTCCGCAATCAGCCCCAGCATTTT.

The gene calls are TRBV2 and TRBJ2-2, with D perhaps TRBD2 (6 bases). Germline V gene data show CDR1 as SNHLY and CDR2 as FYNNEI. Trimming took 3 bases from V and 6 from J, leaving 14 bases between them. This CDR3 has 15 residues. The chain's CDR3 is CASSDQATGAGELFF. The CDR3 DNA sequence: TGTGCCAGCAGTGATCAGGCTACGGGGGCCGGGGAGCTGTTTTTT.

V usage is TRBV20-1 and J usage is TRBJ2-7; 9 bases line up with TRBD1. The CDR3 loop spans 13 amino acids. Germline CDR1 and CDR2: DFQATT and SNEGSKA (reference sequence). Unmatched junction bases numbered 7, after V lost 3 bases and J lost 7 bases. The CDR3 reads CSASKQGAGEQYF. CDR3 bases: TGCAGTGCTAGTAAACAGGGGGCGGGGGAGCAGTACTTC.

This clonotype was detected ten times or more. The chain links TRBV5-4 to TRBJ2-1, with D unclear. Between the trimmed V and J ends, which lost 2 bases and 3 bases, there was a span of 3 bases. Germline CDR1 and CDR2: SGHNT and YYREEE (reference sequence). This CDR3 spans 12 amino acids. The CDR3 loop is CASSLDYNEQFF. CDR3 sequence (DNA): TGTGCCAGCAGCTTAGACTACAATGAGCAGTTCTTC.

This clonotype has ten or more counts. The J gene is TRBJ1-4, the V gene TRBV7-2, with D possibly TRBD1 on 6 matching bases. Germline V gene data show CDR1 as SGHTA and CDR2 as FQGNSA. CDR3 length: 16 amino acids. V was shortened by 6 bases and J by 5 bases, with 19 bases between the two germline ends. CDR3 DNA: TGTGCCAGCAGTCAGTTGGGGGGGCGCAGGAATGAAAAACTGTTTTTT. Protein sequence: CASSQLGGRRNEKLFF.

The chain has TRBV20-1 and TRBJ1-1; maybe TRBD1 (5 bases). The V gene's germline CDR1 is DFQATT and CDR2 SNEGSKA (reference sequence). Deletions cut 2 bases from V and 8 bases from J, with 9 bases between. The CDR3 is 11 amino acids. CDR3 nucleotides: TGCAGTGCTAGATTTGACAGCGAAGCTTTCTTT. It specifies CSARFDSEAFF.

Many counts were recorded for this clonotype. The rearrangement links TRBV7-2 to TRBJ1-2, with 7 bases fitting TRBD1. The CDR3 has 12 residues. Unmatched junction bases numbered 4, after V lost 5 bases and J lost 7 bases. The germline gives CDR1 SGHTA, CDR2 FQGNSA. CDR3 in amino acids: CASSRGGSGYTF. In DNA, the CDR3 is TGTGCCAGCAGCAGAGGGGGCAGTGGCTACACCTTC. The full variable domain, with the rest looked up from reference TRBV7-2 and TRBJ1-2, is GAGVSQSPSNKVTEKGKDVELRCDPISGHTALYWYRQSLGQGLEFLIYFQGNSAPDKSGLPSDRFSAERTGGSVSTLTIQRTQQEDSAVYLCASSRGGSGYTFGSGTRLTVV.

This clonotype appeared a single time. This chain uses TRBV12-3 or TRBV12-4 with TRBJ2-5; 8 bases are shared with TRBD1. The CDR3 has 15 amino acids. The V segment lost 7 bases and the J segment 4 bases; nucleotides outside the gene matches: 11. CDR3 residues: CASTSGQGNRETQYF. Here the CDR3 DNA reads TGTGCCAGCACCTCAGGACAGGGTAATCGAGAGACCCAGTACTTC.

CDR3 loop: CASSETAGPPGEQYF. The CDR3 nucleotides are TGTGCCAGCAGTGAGACGGCAGGCCCCCCTGGCGAGCAGTACTTC. The V and J genes are TRBV2 and TRBJ2-7; D is uncertain. The germline CDR1 and CDR2 sequences are SNHLY and FYNNEI. CDR3 length equals 15 residues. Between the trimmed V and J ends, which lost 3 bases and 6 bases, there was a span of 18 bases.

The rearrangement uses TRBV7-2 and TRBJ2-3; D perhaps matches TRBD2 (7 bases). V lost 5 bases, J lost 1 base, and 13 bases lay in between. The germline gives CDR1 SGHTA, CDR2 FQGNSA. The CDR3 has 15 residues. The CDR3 spells CASSPMGGRTDTQYF. The CDR3 bases are TGTGCCAGCAGCCCCATGGGGGGGCGCACAGATACGCAGTATTTT.

This clonotype was picked up a small number of times. This sequence joins TRBV6-2 or TRBV6-3 and TRBJ2-1, with 10 bases matching TRBD2. The CDR3 is 16 residues long. With V trimmed by 10 bases and J by 6 bases, 15 bases remained unmatched. Germline CDR1 and CDR2: MNHEY and SVGEGT. As DNA, the CDR3 is TGTGCCACAACCTCCGTGGGAGCGGGAGGGTCCAATGAGCAGTTCTTC. Translated, it gives CATTSVGAGGSNEQFF.

The gene calls are TRBV15 and TRBJ2-6; D is perhaps TRBD1 (6 bases). Germline loops: CDR1 LNHNV, CDR2 YYDKDF (reference sequence). The CDR3 loop spans 15 amino acids. Trimming stripped 4 bases from V and 2 bases from J, with 9 bases between. DNA for the CDR3: TGTGCCACCAGCATAGGGGGTACTGGGGCCAACGTCCTGACTTTC. This translates into CATSIGGTGANVLTF. Using reference TRBV15 and TRBJ2-6 for the parts outside the CDR3, the full variable domain is DAMVIQNPRYQVTQFGKPVTLSCSQTLNHNVMYWYQQKSSQAPKLLFHYYDKDFNNEADTPDNFQSRRPNTSFCFLDIRSPGLGDTAMYLCATSIGGTGANVLTFGAGSRLTVL.

The rearrangement links TRBV27 to TRBJ2-7, with D possibly TRBD2 on 6 matching bases. V was clipped by 6 bases and J by 9 bases, with 21 bases between them. The V gene's germline CDR1 is MNHEY and CDR2 SMNVEV (reference sequence). The CDR3 sequence is 14 residues long. DNA for the CDR3: TGTGCCAGCAGCCCCGGGACGGGAGTAACAGGGCAGTACTTC. Residues: CASSPGTGVTGQYF.

This clonotype has ten or more counts. This sequence joins TRBV7-2 and TRBJ1-1; D remains ambiguous. The CDR3 consists of 12 residues. The V and J ends lost 3 bases and 3 bases respectively, with 5 bases between them. CDR1 and CDR2 (germline): SGHTA, FQGNSA. The CDR3 DNA follows: TGTGCCAGCAGCTTGGTATACACTGAAGCTTTCTTT. This encodes CASSLVYTEAFF. The whole variable domain, remainder taken from reference TRBV7-2 and TRBJ1-1, is GAGVSQSPSNKVTEKGKDVELRCDPISGHTALYWYRQSLGQGLEFLIYFQGNSAPDKSGLPSDRFSAERTGGSVSTLTIQRTQQEDSAVYLCASSLVYTEAFFGQGTRLTVV.

The chain employs TRBV6-1 and TRBJ1-2; D might be TRBD1 (6 bases). The CDR3 totals 15 residues. The V end was cut by 3 bases, the J end by 2 bases, with 13 bases between. Germline loops: CDR1 MNHNS, CDR2 SASEGT. CDR3 sequence (DNA): TGTGCCAGCAGTGATGTGGTGACAGGCAACTATGGCTACACCTTC. Residues: CASSDVVTGNYGYTF.

The chain combines TRBV6-6 with TRBJ2-1, with 9 bases identical to TRBD2. The CDR3 is made up of 15 amino acids. The ends lost 3 bases at V and 5 bases at J; junction bases unmatched: 5. Germline CDR1 and CDR2: MNHNY and SVGAGI (reference sequence). The CDR3 region is CASSYSGSGHNEQFF. The CDR3 nucleotides are TGTGCCAGCAGTTATAGCGGGAGTGGGCACAATGAGCAGTTCTTC.

For the CDR3, the DNA is TGTGCCAGCAGTGACTCTATAGGTTCCGGCTACACCTTC. Amino acid sequence: CASSDSIGSGYTF. V gene TRBV6-4 combines with J gene TRBJ1-2, with D unresolved. Germline V CDR1 and CDR2: MRHNA, SNTAGT. Trimming pared 0 bases from V and 8 bases from J, leaving 10 bases between. The CDR3 sequence is 13 residues long.

This clonotype was found a few times. This chain uses TRBV19 with TRBJ1-1; 7 nucleotides line up with TRBD1. This CDR3 is built from 14 residues. Germline assignment: CDR1 LNHDA and CDR2 SQIVND (reference sequence). Trimming removed 1 base from V and 6 bases from J; junction bases left unmatched: 5. The CDR3 loop is CASSIGRGVAEAFF. The CDR3 nucleotides read TGTGCCAGTAGTATAGGCAGGGGGGTCGCTGAAGCTTTCTTT.

The chain has TRBV28 and TRBJ2-1; no firm D call. CDR1 is MDHEN and CDR2 is SYDVKM in the germline V gene. V was trimmed by 6 bases and J by 5 bases, leaving 11 bases between them. The CDR3 is 13 amino acids. For the CDR3, the DNA is TGTGCCAGCAGACCAAATCTTAACAATGAGCAGTTCTTC. As protein: CASRPNLNNEQFF.

This clonotype was seen repeatedly, ten times or more. V and J are TRBV7-8 and TRBJ2-3; TRBD2 is a possible D gene (5 bases). The V end was cut by 5 bases, the J end by 2 bases, with 14 bases between. This CDR3 is built from 15 residues. Germline CDR1 reads SGHVS; CDR2 reads FQNEAQ. This CDR3 reads CASSPRSGPTDTQYF. The CDR3 bases are TGTGCCAGCAGCCCAAGGAGCGGCCCCACAGATACGCAGTATTTT. Using reference TRBV7-8 and TRBJ2-3 for the parts outside the CDR3, the full variable domain is GAGVSQSPRYKVAKRGQDVALRCDPISGHVSLFWYQQALGQGPEFLTYFQNEAQLDKSGLPSDRFFAERPEGSVSTLKIQRTQQEDSAVYLCASSPRSGPTDTQYFGPGTRLTVL.

The chain has TRBV6-2 or TRBV6-3 and TRBJ2-7; 11 nucleotides match TRBD1. Germline lookup yields CDR1 MNHEY and CDR2 SVGEGT. This CDR3 has 13 amino acids. V gave up 9 bases and J gave up 7 bases; unmatched junction bases: 8. For the CDR3, the DNA is TGTGCCAGTCAATTGGACAGGGGGCTTGAGCAGTACTTC. This translates into CASQLDRGLEQYF.